Each of the 4 T cell receptor beta chains below was sequenced from the same sample in a study of identical twins. Each CDR3 protein gets one entry after TCRdb re-called the 5' RACE reads with MiXCR. The sample lists 200,000 to 300,000 distinct CDR3 sequences, 5.5% to 7% occurring once. These data were also reused for a study on yellow fever vaccine responses in identical twins.

The sequencing sample was made of memory (CD45RO+) T cells sorted from blood. Receptor source: a woman younger than 35 in good health.

This clonotype has ten or more counts. The chain combines TRBV24-1 with TRBJ2-2, with TRBD2 matching over 8 bases. This CDR3 has 17 residues. Per germline, CDR1 KGHDR and CDR2 SFDVKD. The junction had 12 bases not matched to a gene; V was cut back by 4 bases and J by 6 bases. CDR3 residues: CATSDFPPGLGAGELFF. The CDR3 nucleotides are TGTGCCACCAGTGACTTTCCACCGGGACTAGGTGCCGGGGAGCTGTTTTTT.

The table lists this clonotype with a few counts. The gene calls are TRBV6-1 and TRBJ2-1; D possibly corresponds to TRBD1 (6 bases). In germline, CDR1 is MNHNS, CDR2 SASEGT. V shed 0 bases and J shed 6 bases, with 12 bases lying between them. CDR3 size: 15 residues. In DNA, the CDR3 is TGTGCCAGCAGTGAAGCCGAGGAAGGGGGCAATGAGCAGTTCTTC. Translating it yields CASSEAEEGGNEQFF.

This clonotype was detected a few times. The chain couples TRBV11-2 to TRBJ2-1, with D maybe TRBD1 (6 bases). V lost 3 bases, J lost 4 bases, and 13 bases lay in between. This CDR3 contains 15 residues. Germline lookup yields CDR1 SGHAT and CDR2 FQNNGV. The CDR3 coding sequence is TGTGCCAGCAGCTTTTCTGGGACATTTTACAATGAGCAGTTCTTC. Translating gives CASSFSGTFYNEQFF.

The genes are TRBV18 and TRBJ2-7, with D perhaps being TRBD1 or TRBD2 (5 bases each). V lost 6 bases, J lost 5 bases, and 17 bases lay in between. The CDR3 is 14 residues long. Looked up from germline, CDR1 is KGHSH and CDR2 is LQKENI. CDR3 DNA: TGTGCCAGCTCCCCCGGACGGGGCCGGAACGAGCAGTACGTC. The encoded protein is CASSPGRGRNEQYV.